Listed here are 19 T cell receptor beta chains from one sample, sequenced in a study of T-cell memory formation after mild COVID-19. TCRdb re-called the 5' RACE reads with MiXCR, one entry per CDR3 protein. The table includes more than 100,000 distinct CDR3 sequences, over 15% detected once. Input material: PBMCs or a T cell subset sorted from them (not recorded which). The receptor set was obtained from a man aged 18 to 30 who had mild COVID-19 (a few samples of this study predate the infection). Cell type and time point are not known.

In this sample, this clonotype turned up a few times. The V gene is TRBV7-3, the J gene TRBJ2-1; 8 nucleotides line up with TRBD1. The CDR3 is made up of 14 amino acids. Trimming cost V 2 bases and J 9 bases; bases outside gene matches: 6. Germline CDR1 is SGHTA and CDR2 is FQGTGA. In DNA, the CDR3 is TGTGCCAGCAGCTTAGGGACAGGAAATCCTGAGCAGTTCTTC. This gives the protein CASSLGTGNPEQFF. The full variable domain, completed using reference TRBV7-3 and TRBJ2-1, is GAGVSQTPSNKVTEKGKYVELRCDPISGHTALYWYRQSLGQGPEFLIYFQGTGAADDSGLPNDRFFAVRPEGSVSTLKIQRTERGDSAVYLCASSLGTGNPEQFFGPGTRLTVL.

The CDR3 region has the DNA TGTGCCAGCAGCTTTTCGTCGGCCTACTATGGCTACACCTTC. Residues: CASSFSSAYYGYTF. This chain joins TRBV7-2 and TRBJ1-2; D not resolved. Germline assignment: CDR1 SGHTA and CDR2 FQGNSA. The CDR3 totals 14 residues. Deletions cut 3 bases from V and 3 bases from J, with 11 bases between.

This clonotype was observed a handful of times. The V call is TRBV7-2, the J call TRBJ1-5; the D gene is possibly TRBD1 (6 bases). Trimming removed 3 bases at V and 7 bases at J, with 10 bases between. CDR1 SGHTA and CDR2 FQGNSA come from the germline V gene. This CDR3 is built from 13 residues. The DNA for the CDR3 is TGTGCCAGCAGCTTTGGGGGCGCGCAGCCCCAGCATTTT. Residues: CASSFGGAQPQHF.

This clonotype has ten or more counts. This chain joins TRBV6-4 and TRBJ2-3, with 11 bases aligning to TRBD2. The germline V gene encodes CDR1 MRHNA and CDR2 SNTAGT. The CDR3 covers 15 residues. V lost 4 bases, J lost 3 bases, and 3 bases stayed unmatched. The CDR3 coding sequence is TGTGCCAGCAGTGCCTCTAGCGGGGGGACAGATACGCAGTATTTT. Translation gives CASSASSGGTDTQYF.

The chain has TRBV18 and TRBJ2-1; 10 bases are shared with TRBD1. V lost 4 bases to trimming and J lost 8 bases; unmatched junction nucleotides: 8. Germline lookup yields CDR1 KGHSH and CDR2 LQKENI. The CDR3 length is 15 residues. The CDR3 here is CASSHTTGGIDEQFF. DNA of the CDR3: TGTGCCAGCTCACACACGACAGGGGGCATCGATGAGCAGTTCTTC.

This sequence joins TRBV6-5 and TRBJ2-3; possible D gene TRBD2, 6 bases. Germline V CDR1 and CDR2: MNHEY, SVGAGI. This CDR3 comprises 13 residues. With 5 bases removed from V and 4 bases from J, the gap between germline ends came to 10 bases. The CDR3 DNA reads as TGTGCCAGCAGTCCCGGGGACTCAGATACGCAGTATTTT. It encodes CASSPGDSDTQYF.

This clonotype occurred many times. For the CDR3, the DNA is TGCGCCAGCAGCTTGGACGCGACTAGCCCCCACGAGCAGTACGTC. This encodes CASSLDATSPHEQYV. V is TRBV5-1 and J is TRBJ2-7; 7 positions match TRBD2. CDR3 length: 15 amino acids. The V gene's germline CDR1 is SGHRS and CDR2 YFSETQ. The junction had 8 bases not matched to a gene; V was cut back by 0 bases and J by 5 bases.

This clonotype was detected a few times. The rearrangement links TRBV5-6 to TRBJ2-1; TRBD2 is a possible D gene (5 bases). The CDR3 covers 15 residues. Germline V CDR1 and CDR2: SGHDT, YYEEEE. V lost 0 bases and J lost 8, with 15 bases in between. CDR3 loop: CASSLGWPGSDEQFF. CDR3 sequence (DNA): TGTGCCAGCAGCTTGGGGTGGCCGGGAAGCGATGAGCAGTTCTTC.

This rearrangement joins TRBV6-2 or TRBV6-3 to TRBJ2-5, with TRBD2 identical over 13 bases. Germline V lookup: CDR1 MNHEY, CDR2 SVGEGT. After removal of 11 bases from V and 2 bases from J, the junction contained 14 bases not matched to a gene. The CDR3 is 17 residues long. In DNA, the CDR3 is TGTGCCGCCCGAAAACGACTAGCGGGGGGTACACAAGAGACCCAGTACTTC. Translating it yields CAARKRLAGGTQETQYF.

This clonotype came up a few times. This chain joins TRBV29-1 and TRBJ2-3; 15 nucleotides match TRBD2. The junction had 5 bases not matched to a gene; V was cut back by 4 bases and J by 9 bases. This CDR3 spans 14 amino acids. Per the germline V gene, CDR1 is SQVTM and CDR2 is ANQGSEA. CDR3 sequence reads: CSVGWTSGGGTQYF. As DNA, the CDR3 is TGCAGCGTTGGCTGGACTAGCGGGGGGGGCACGCAGTATTTT.

This clonotype was seen repeatedly, ten times or more. The chain uses TRBV15 and TRBJ2-4; D tentatively reads TRBD1 or TRBD2 (6 bases each). CDR3 length: 17 residues. The ends were cut back, 0 bases at V and 8 bases at J, with 20 bases in the middle. The germline gives CDR1 LNHNV, CDR2 YYDKDF (reference sequence). CDR3 DNA sequence: TGTGCCACCAGCAGAGATAAGTTGGGACACCCGGGGGACATTCAGTACTTC. Protein product: CATSRDKLGHPGDIQYF.

The chain links TRBV7-2 to TRBJ1-2; D gene ambiguous. CDR1 is SGHTA, CDR2 FQGNSA, per germline. Trimming stripped 1 base from V and 8 bases from J, with 11 bases between. This CDR3 spans 13 amino acids. The CDR3 bases are TGTGCCAGCAGCTTAGGGGAGGGAAGAGGCTACACCTTC. It codes for CASSLGEGRGYTF. Complete variable domain (other parts from reference TRBV7-2 and TRBJ1-2): GAGVSQSPSNKVTEKGKDVELRCDPISGHTALYWYRQSLGQGLEFLIYFQGNSAPDKSGLPSDRFSAERTGGSVSTLTIQRTQQEDSAVYLCASSLGEGRGYTFGSGTRLTVV.

This clonotype was observed a few times. This chain uses TRBV11-2 with TRBJ2-7; either TRBD1 or TRBD2 may fit D (6 bases each). V lost 4 bases and J 2 bases, leaving 9 bases between the germline ends. The germline gives CDR1 SGHAT, CDR2 FQNNGV. The CDR3 spans 13 residues. DNA of the CDR3: TGTGCCAGCAGCTGGGGGGCCCCCTACGAGCAGTACTTC. It is translated as CASSWGAPYEQYF. Full variable domain (rest looked up from reference TRBV11-2 and TRBJ2-7): EAGVAQSPRYKIIEKRQSVAFWCNPISGHATLYWYQQILGQGPKLLIQFQNNGVVDDSQLPKDRFSAERLKGVDSTLKIQPAKLEDSAVYLCASSWGAPYEQYFGPGTRLTVT.

Many counts were recorded for this clonotype. The rearrangement uses TRBV5-1 and TRBJ2-3, with D tentatively TRBD2 (7 bases). Trimming removed 3 bases from V and 4 bases from J, with 9 bases in between. From germline, CDR1 is SGHRS and CDR2 YFSETQ. The CDR3 consists of 13 residues. DNA of the CDR3: TGCGCCAGCAGCTGGGAGGGGGCAGATACGCAGTATTTT. Translated: CASSWEGADTQYF.

The chain carries TRBV7-2 and TRBJ1-6; D perhaps matches TRBD1 (5 bases). CDR1 SGHTA and CDR2 FQGNSA come from the germline V gene. V dropped 5 bases and J dropped 13 bases, with 15 bases sitting between them. The CDR3 is 13 residues long. The CDR3 sequence is CASSPVGRFPLHF. The DNA for the CDR3 is TGTGCCAGCAGCCCGGTGGGGCGTTTTCCCCTCCACTTT.

This clonotype occurred many times. The chain employs TRBV6-2 or TRBV6-3 and TRBJ2-7; D not certain. Germline V lookup: CDR1 MNHEY, CDR2 SVGEGT. The CDR3 totals 12 residues. V was cut by 5 bases and J by 2 bases, with 7 bases left in between. The CDR3, as DNA: TGTGCCAGCAGTCGTTTTCCCTACGAGCAGTACTTC. It codes for CASSRFPYEQYF.

The chain carries TRBV7-9 and TRBJ2-1, with D possibly TRBD1 on 5 matching bases. Germline CDR1 reads SEHNR; CDR2 reads FQNEAQ (reference sequence). The V gene lost 3 bases and the J gene lost 9 bases, with 18 bases spanning the gap. The CDR3 has 15 residues. The CDR3 DNA follows: TGTGCCAGCAGCTTCGGATCCTACGGGCAGGGTGAGCAGTTCTTC. Its protein product is CASSFGSYGQGEQFF. Based on the CDR3 plus reference TRBV7-9 and TRBJ2-1, the full variable domain is DTGVSQNPRHKITKRGQNVTFRCDPISEHNRLYWYRQTLGQGPEFLTYFQNEAQLEKSRLLSDRFSAERPKGSFSTLEIQRTEQGDSAMYLCASSFGSYGQGEQFFGPGTRLTVL.

This clonotype occurred many times. The J gene is TRBJ2-7, the V gene TRBV12-3 or TRBV12-4; D may be TRBD1 (7 bases). V was shortened by 6 bases and J by 7 bases, with 19 bases between the two germline ends. This CDR3 has 14 amino acids. The CDR3 nucleotides read TGTGCCAGCAGCCCCGACAGGGAGGTGAGGGAGCAGTACGTC. Translating it yields CASSPDREVREQYV.

J is TRBJ2-7 and V is TRBV6-5; D is possibly TRBD1 (6 bases). The CDR3 length is 13 residues. V was trimmed by 6 bases and J by 3 bases, leaving 12 bases between them. Germline V lookup: CDR1 MNHEY, CDR2 SVGAGI. For the CDR3, the DNA is TGTGCCAGCAGGCGCGCCAGGGGCTACGAGCAGTACGTC. It yields the protein CASRRARGYEQYV.